This is a list of T cell receptor beta chains from one sample in a study of patients and donors after allogeneic stem cell transplantation. Using its own MiXCR run on the RT-PCR reads, TCRdb lists one record per CDR3 protein. The data hold roughly 230,000 distinct CDR3 sequences, with around an eighth observed a single time. The sequencing sample was made of blood, either unsorted or a sorted T cell fraction (not recorded which). The receptors were sampled from a human donor who was either an allogeneic HSCT recipient or a stem cell or donor lymphocyte infusion donor (not recorded which). It is not recorded whose cells these are; they may come from a transplant donor. CDR3s include the opening cysteine and the closing phenylalanine or tryptophan. The order of the fields is D gene, clone size, V gene, J gene, CDR3 protein, CDR3 DNA. A D gene is named only where the DNA matches it firmly. Part of the rows lack a size; the others show once, few, many or a class for expanded clones.

NA,NA,TRBV7-3,TRBJ2-1,CASSLGAGRGEQFF,TGTGCCAGCAGCTTAGGCGCGGGAAGGGGTGAGCAGTTCTTC
TRBD2,many,TRBV9,TRBJ2-2,CASSVSPPLAGNTGELFF,TGTGCCAGCAGCGTAAGTCCCCCACTAGCGGGGAACACCGGGGAGCTGTTTTTT
TRBD1,NA,TRBV4-2,TRBJ1-2,CASSQGAEGQLVYTF,TGTGCCAGCAGCCAAGGGGCCGAGGGACAGCTTGTGTACACCTTC
NA,many,TRBV12-3/TRBV12-4,TRBJ2-2,CASSKWTDTGELFF,TGTGCCAGCAGCAAGTGGACGGACACCGGGGAGCTGTTTTTT
NA,few,TRBV7-3,TRBJ1-6,CASSLVRGDNSPLHF,TGTGCCAGCAGCTTAGTGCGCGGAGATAATTCACCCCTCCACTTT
NA,NA,TRBV2,TRBJ2-7,CASSDRGLGRYEQYF,TGTGCCAGCAGTGATAGAGGCCTAGGTCGTTACGAGCAGTACTTC
NA,many,TRBV12-3/TRBV12-4,TRBJ2-2,CASSLRHFNTGELFF,TGTGCCAGCAGTTTGAGGCACTTTAACACCGGGGAGCTGTTTTTT
TRBD1,NA,TRBV30,TRBJ2-7,CAWSVDRVSYEQYF,TGTGCCTGGAGTGTAGACAGGGTCTCCTACGAGCAGTACTTC
TRBD1,few,TRBV20-1,TRBJ1-1,CSALGQGMNTEAFF,TGCAGTGCTCTGGGACAGGGCATGAACACTGAAGCTTTCTTT
TRBD1,many,TRBV5-1,TRBJ2-7,CASSATGTGISYEQYF,TGCGCCAGCAGTGCGACCGGGACAGGTATCTCCTACGAGCAGTACTTC
NA,many,TRBV2,TRBJ1-1,CASSVSFEGAEAFF,TGTGCCAGCAGTGTCAGTTTCGAAGGGGCTGAAGCTTTCTTT
TRBD1,few,TRBV5-1,TRBJ1-1,CASSQPGQGPEAFF,TGCGCCAGCAGCCAGCCGGGACAGGGTCCTGAAGCTTTCTTT
NA,NA,TRBV2,TRBJ1-6,CASSEARGENSPLHF,TGTGCCAGCAGTGAAGCGCGGGGGGAAAATTCACCCCTCCACTTT
NA,many,TRBV20-1,TRBJ1-2,CSARVGFDKVIGGYTF,TGCAGTGCTAGAGTAGGTTTCGACAAGGTTATAGGAGGCTACACCTTC
NA,NA,TRBV3-1,TRBJ2-7,CASSLTGRSHEQYF,TGTGCCAGCAGCCTGACAGGGAGGTCCCACGAGCAGTACTTC
TRBD2,NA,TRBV12-3/TRBV12-4,TRBJ2-3,CASSLGGLAGTDTQYF,TGTGCCAGCAGTTTAGGCGGGCTAGCGGGCACAGATACGCAGTATTTT
TRBD1,NA,TRBV20-1,TRBJ2-4,CSARDKDRGRNIQYF,TGCAGTGCTAGAGATAAAGACAGGGGTAGGAACATTCAGTACTTC
TRBD1,few,TRBV4-1,TRBJ1-5,CASSQGDSTSNQPQHF,TGCGCCAGCAGCCAAGGGGACAGTACAAGCAATCAGCCCCAGCATTTT
NA,NA,TRBV4-3,TRBJ2-2,CASSQDWSRGVGELFF,TGCGCCAGCAGCCAAGATTGGTCAAGGGGGGTCGGGGAGCTGTTTTTT
NA,NA,TRBV28,TRBJ1-4,CASCQGLEEKLFF,TGTGCCAGTTGTCAGGGCCTGGAAGAAAAACTGTTTTTT
NA,NA,TRBV20-1,TRBJ2-5,CSAWDQNQETQYF,TGCAGTGCTTGGGACCAAAATCAAGAGACCCAGTACTTC
TRBD2,many,TRBV30,TRBJ2-5,CAWSVSRLAGGTQYF,TGTGCCTGGAGTGTCAGTAGACTAGCGGGAGGAACCCAGTACTTC
TRBD2,few,TRBV20-1,TRBJ2-5,CFPGPGLARKTQYF,TGCTTCCCTGGACCGGGACTAGCGAGGAAGACCCAGTACTTC
TRBD2,many,TRBV9,TRBJ2-1,CASSLTSGTRGNEQFF,TGTGCCAGCAGCTTAACTTCTGGGACTAGGGGGAATGAGCAGTTCTTC
NA,NA,TRBV24-1,TRBJ1-5,CATSDRSFNQPQHF,TGTGCCACCAGTGACAGGAGCTTCAATCAGCCCCAGCATTTT
NA,few,TRBV11-2,TRBJ1-6,CASSEDSFNSPLHF,TGTGCCAGCAGCGAGGACAGCTTTAATTCACCCCTCCACTTT
TRBD2,few,TRBV6-5,TRBJ2-7,CASSYLGGGTDPYEQYF,TGTGCCAGCAGTTACTTGGGGGGGGGGACGGATCCCTACGAGCAGTACTTC
NA,few,TRBV7-9,TRBJ1-2,CASSLSRLYGYTF,TGTGCCAGCAGCTTGTCCAGGCTCTATGGCTACACCTTC
TRBD1,many,TRBV20-1,TRBJ1-1,CSASLGRQGAEAFF,TGCAGTGCTAGTTTGGGCCGACAGGGAGCTGAAGCTTTCTTT